This T cell receptor (beta chain) was captured in a study of CD8+ T cells in alopecia areata. Points from the study as a whole: Scalp specimens additionally yield sequences from normal skin's resident alphabeta T cells.

Alopecia areata patients gave lesional scalp punch biopsies and peripheral blood samples. Once RNA had been extracted, it was reverse transcribed into cDNA to act as the sequencing template. Clones were sequenced by immunoSEQ multiplex PCR, and TCRdb holds only the in-frame ones, with some missing. The repertoire includes approximately 12,000 clones, about 53% of them detected once, and around an eighth sits in the top ten. The CDR3 spans 14 residues. From germline, CDR1 is MNHEY and CDR2 SVGAGI. V lost 1 base to trimming and J lost 5 bases; unmatched junction nucleotides: 3. This clone was counted a few times. What it binds is not known.

The chain links TRBV6-5 to TRBJ1-2; 8 nucleotides align to TRBD1. The sequence was collected from a human donor with alopecia areata. Source material: skin. This CDR3 is CASSYLDREYGYTF. The CDR3 nucleotides read TGTGCCAGCAGTTACTTGGACAGGGAATATGGCTACACCTTC.